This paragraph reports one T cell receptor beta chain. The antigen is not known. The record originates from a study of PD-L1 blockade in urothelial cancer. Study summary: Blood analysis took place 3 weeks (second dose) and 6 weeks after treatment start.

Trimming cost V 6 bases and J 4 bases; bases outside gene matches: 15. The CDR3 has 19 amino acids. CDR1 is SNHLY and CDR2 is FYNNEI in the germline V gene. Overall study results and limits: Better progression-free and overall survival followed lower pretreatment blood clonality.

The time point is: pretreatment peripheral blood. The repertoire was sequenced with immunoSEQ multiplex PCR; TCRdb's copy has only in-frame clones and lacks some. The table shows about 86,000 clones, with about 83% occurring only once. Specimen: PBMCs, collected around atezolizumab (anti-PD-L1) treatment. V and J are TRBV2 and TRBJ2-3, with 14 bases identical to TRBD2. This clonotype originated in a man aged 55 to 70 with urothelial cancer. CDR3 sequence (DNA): TGTGCCAGCAGCGGACAGGGGGCGTGGGGACTAGCGGGAGCAGATACGCAGTATTTT. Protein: CASSGQGAWGLAGADTQYF.